The 12 T cell receptor beta chains listed next were all sequenced from one sample in a study of CXCR3-negative and CXCR3-positive naive CD8 T cells. UMI-tagged TRB cDNA libraries were built via 5' RACE. From its re-call of the 5' RACE reads, TCRdb lists each CDR3 protein once, without DNA. This sample contains about 56,000 distinct CDR3 sequences. Source material: memory CD8+ T cells from blood. The receptors were gathered from a human donor in good health. Some clones in this sample may be carry-over from other donors' samples.

This chain links TRBV7-9 with TRBJ1-1; TCRdb picks TRBD1, but there is no DNA to check that call. Germline values: CDR1 SEHNR, CDR2 FQNEAQ (reference sequence). The CDR3 sequence is 16 residues long. CDR3: CASSLASGAINTEAFF.

This chain joins TRBV28 and TRBJ2-5; TCRdb returns TRBD1, unconfirmable since there is no DNA. The CDR3 contains 15 residues. Germline V gene sequence: CDR1 MDHEN, CDR2 SYDVKM. This CDR3 reads CASTWRGAGEETQYF.

The chain has TRBV28 and TRBJ2-3; the TCRdb call, TRBD1, lacks DNA for checking. Germline loops: CDR1 MDHEN, CDR2 SYDVKM. The CDR3 runs to 12 residues. This chain's CDR3 is CASRPRDDTQYF.

The gene calls are TRBV20-1 and TRBJ2-3; TCRdb calls TRBD1, which cannot be checked without DNA. The CDR3 has 13 amino acids. Germline CDR1 is DFQATT and CDR2 is SNEGSKA (reference sequence). CDR3 sequence: CSATRDNPDTQYF.

V is TRBV29-1 and J is TRBJ2-3; the D gene TCRdb calls, TRBD1, cannot be checked with no DNA. The CDR3 length is 15 residues. Germline assignment: CDR1 SQVTM and CDR2 ANQGSEA. The CDR3 loop is CSVEDARGSPDTQYF.

CDR3 sequence reads: CASSQETLAGGRETQYF. This chain connects TRBV4-2 to TRBJ2-5; TCRdb selects TRBD2, and the lack of DNA leaves this call unchecked. The CDR3 is 17 residues long. Germline V gene lookup returns CDR1 LGHNA and CDR2 YNFKEQ.

This chain joins TRBV10-3 and TRBJ2-7; TCRdb proposes TRBD1, but this gene call is untestable without DNA. Germline V gene lookup returns CDR1 ENHRY and CDR2 SYGVKD. This CDR3 spans 13 amino acids. The CDR3: CATSQARDYEQYF.

V and J are TRBV20-1 and TRBJ2-5; without DNA, the TCRdb call of TRBD2 cannot be checked. Germline V gene sequence: CDR1 DFQATT, CDR2 SNEGSKA (reference sequence). The CDR3 runs to 15 residues. CDR3 loop: CSARGGSGDEETQYF.

The V and J genes are TRBV13 and TRBJ2-7. Germline CDR1 reads PRHDT; CDR2 reads FYEKMQ (reference sequence). The CDR3 is made up of 13 amino acids. The CDR3 reads CASSFYSTNEQYF.

CDR3 loop: CASSHRTSGGAPDTQYF. The chain carries TRBV6-4 and TRBJ2-3; TCRdb outputs TRBD2, but without DNA this stays unchecked. The CDR3 consists of 17 residues. Germline CDR1 reads MRHNA; CDR2 reads SNTAGT.

The rearrangement joins TRBV6-4 to TRBJ1-2; TCRdb returns TRBD1, unconfirmable since there is no DNA. The V gene's germline CDR1 is MRHNA and CDR2 SNTAGT. CDR3 size: 14 residues. This CDR3 reads CASSAGQGANGYTF.

This rearrangement joins TRBV28 to TRBJ2-7; TCRdb selects TRBD1, and the lack of DNA leaves this call unchecked. CDR3 size: 14 residues. Germline V gene data show CDR1 as MDHEN and CDR2 as SYDVKM. The CDR3 reads CASRGYGQYYEQYF.